These T cell receptor beta chains were read from a single sample in a study of response to subunit inactivated influenza vaccine. TCRdb reprocessed the RT-PCR reads with MiXCR, giving one entry per CDR3 protein. The sample includes approximately 250,000 distinct CDR3 sequences, less than 15% seen only once; the top ten take 7.8%. The sequences come from non-naive T cells sorted from PBMCs, collected about 14 days before vaccination. These receptors all stem from a man aged 50 to 60 who received an inactivated influenza vaccine. Each CDR3 is given with its conserved first and last residue. The size of a clone is reported for some rows only, either as once, few or many, or as a class for expanded clones.

clone size	CDR3 length	V gene	J gene	CDR3 protein
few	14	TRBV27	TRBJ1-2	CASSQNGVRHGYTF
-	12	TRBV12-3/TRBV12-4	TRBJ2-2	CASSLNAGELFF
-	15	TRBV6-1	TRBJ2-1	CASSEAQGDPNEQFF
few	13	TRBV10-2	TRBJ1-2	CASSDSGFYGYTF
many	13	TRBV7-9	TRBJ2-7	CASSPRGPYEQYF
-	17	TRBV6-5	TRBJ1-1	CASSYGDRGRENTEAFF
many	17	TRBV5-6	TRBJ2-3	CASSGPVGGRVTDTQYF
many	18	TRBV20-1	TRBJ1-6	CSARDLDRDRSYNSPLHF
-	15	TRBV19	TRBJ2-1	CASSISTSGYNEQFF
-	20	TRBV7-2	TRBJ2-5	CASSLAFTHRVQATWETQYF
-	14	TRBV7-2	TRBJ2-3	CASSLGTGSPTQYF
few	16	TRBV18	TRBJ2-1	CASSPSHGVTGNEQFF
-	12	TRBV2	TRBJ1-1	CASSLHVGEAFF
-	16	TRBV5-1	TRBJ2-6	CASSLGGVSGANVLTF
many	13	TRBV12-3/TRBV12-4	TRBJ2-1	CASSPGAGFEQFF
-	12	TRBV30	TRBJ1-4	CACHRFNEKLFF
many	10	TRBV20-1	TRBJ1-2	CSARDSLYPF
many	14	TRBV24-1	TRBJ2-7	CATSDPGQSYEQYF
many	14	TRBV7-2	TRBJ2-3	CASEDRTSTDTQYF
-	13	TRBV29-1	TRBJ1-2	CSVGGGGFYGYTF
-	17	TRBV12-3/TRBV12-4	TRBJ2-3	CASSLTYGTWGLDTQYF
many	15	TRBV4-3	TRBJ1-2	CASSQDRTVHYGYTF
many	15	TRBV11-2	TRBJ2-1	CASSLGTSGWYEQFF
many	15	TRBV12-3/TRBV12-4	TRBJ2-7	CASSFSAGASYEQYF
many	15	TRBV20-1	TRBJ2-3	CSAGGLAGVSDTQYF
-	16	TRBV4-2	TRBJ1-6	CASSQDGQVKGSPLHF
-	15	TRBV6-1	TRBJ2-5	CASRSDWGGGETQYF
many	19	TRBV4-1	TRBJ1-5	CASSQDQLLTGGGDQPQHF
-	16	TRBV11-2	TRBJ2-3	CASSLVTSGGTDTQYF
few	15	TRBV3-1	TRBJ2-3	CASSWAGEITDTQYF
-	16	TRBV15	TRBJ1-1	CATSRDKTISTSEAFF
-	18	TRBV20-1	TRBJ2-1	CSARDMASGGTSYNEQFF
many	14	TRBV5-6	TRBJ2-1	CASSKDREGGEQFF
few	15	TRBV28	TRBJ1-2	CASSFFQGSNYGYTF
-	14	TRBV29-1	TRBJ2-3	CSVHFGGLTDTQYF
many	11	TRBV5-6	TRBJ2-7	CASSLANEQYF
many	16	TRBV20-1	TRBJ2-3	CSARAGLGANTDTQYF
few	15	TRBV11-2	TRBJ2-7	CASSTVKYRGYEQYF
-	15	TRBV6-1	TRBJ2-7	CASSDLAGGPYEQYF
-	15	TRBV10-2	TRBJ2-1	CASKPAGSSYNEQFF
many	15	TRBV24-1	TRBJ2-1	CATAKGTGNYNEQFF
-	15	TRBV12-3/TRBV12-4	TRBJ1-4	CASSFGGVTNEKLFF
-	14	TRBV15	TRBJ1-2	CATSRDQGLGADTF
-	14	TRBV11-2	TRBJ2-7	CASSVLWGGYEQYF
few	14	TRBV28	TRBJ1-3	CASRDVDSGNTIYF